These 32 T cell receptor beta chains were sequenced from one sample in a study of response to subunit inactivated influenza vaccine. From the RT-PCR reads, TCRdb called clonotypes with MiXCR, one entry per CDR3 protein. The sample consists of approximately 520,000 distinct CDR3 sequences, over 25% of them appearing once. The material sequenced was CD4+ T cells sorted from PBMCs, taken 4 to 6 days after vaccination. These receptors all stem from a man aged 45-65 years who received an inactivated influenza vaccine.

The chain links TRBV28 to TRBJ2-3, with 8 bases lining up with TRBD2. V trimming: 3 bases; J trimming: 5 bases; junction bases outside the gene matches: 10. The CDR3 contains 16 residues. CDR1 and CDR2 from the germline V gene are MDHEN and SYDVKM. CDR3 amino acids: CASSFLAGGREDTQYF. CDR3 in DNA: TGTGCCAGCAGTTTCTTGGCGGGAGGTCGTGAAGATACGCAGTATTTT.

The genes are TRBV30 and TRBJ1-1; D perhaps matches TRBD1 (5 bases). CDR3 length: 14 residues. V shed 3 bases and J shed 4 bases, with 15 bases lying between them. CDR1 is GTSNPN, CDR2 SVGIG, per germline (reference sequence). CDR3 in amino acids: CAWSTRGGSTEAFF. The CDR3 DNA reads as TGTGCCTGGAGCACTCGCGGGGGGAGCACTGAAGCTTTCTTT.

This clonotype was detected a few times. CDR3 amino acids: CATRAGRDKRNTGELFF. The CDR3 DNA sequence: TGTGCCACCAGGGCGGGCCGGGACAAGAGGAACACCGGGGAGCTGTTTTTT. The rearrangement joins TRBV24-1 to TRBJ2-2; weak D call: TRBD1 (6 bases). The germline V gene has CDR1 KGHDR and CDR2 SFDVKD. The CDR3 extends over 17 amino acids. V dropped 7 bases and J dropped 1 base, with 18 bases sitting between them.

The CDR3 DNA sequence: TGTGCCAGCAGTCCTGGGACAGTTCAGCAGGAGACCCAGTACTTC. Its translation: CASSPGTVQQETQYF. The gene calls are TRBV28 and TRBJ2-5; 7 nucleotides agree with TRBD1. Losses at the gene ends were 5 bases for V and 5 bases for J; bases not matched to a gene: 11. Germline CDR1 reads MDHEN; CDR2 reads SYDVKM. This CDR3 is built from 15 residues.

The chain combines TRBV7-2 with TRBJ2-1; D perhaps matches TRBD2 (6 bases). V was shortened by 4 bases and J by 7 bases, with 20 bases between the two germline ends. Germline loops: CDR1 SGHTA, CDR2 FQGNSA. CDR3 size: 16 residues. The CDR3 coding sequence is TGTGCCAGCAGCTATTCAGGGACTCAAGGGAGGAATGAGCAGTTCTTC. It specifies CASSYSGTQGRNEQFF.

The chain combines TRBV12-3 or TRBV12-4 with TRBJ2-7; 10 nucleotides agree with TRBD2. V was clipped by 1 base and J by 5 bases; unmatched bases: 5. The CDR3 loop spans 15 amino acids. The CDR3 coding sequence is TGTGCCAGCAGTTTAGTGCTAGCGGGAGTCCACGAGCAGTACTTC. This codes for CASSLVLAGVHEQYF.

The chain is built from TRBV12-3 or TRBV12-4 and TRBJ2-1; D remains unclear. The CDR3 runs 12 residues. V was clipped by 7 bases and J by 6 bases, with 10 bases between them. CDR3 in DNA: TGTGCCAGCACCCCTCGGACCAATGAGCAGTTCTTC. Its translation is CASTPRTNEQFF.

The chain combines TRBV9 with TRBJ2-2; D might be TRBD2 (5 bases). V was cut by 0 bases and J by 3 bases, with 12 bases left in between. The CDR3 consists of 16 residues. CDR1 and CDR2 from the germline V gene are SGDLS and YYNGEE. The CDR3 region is CASSVGVGKHTGELFF. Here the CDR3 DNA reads TGTGCCAGCAGCGTAGGGGTCGGGAAGCACACCGGGGAGCTGTTTTTT.

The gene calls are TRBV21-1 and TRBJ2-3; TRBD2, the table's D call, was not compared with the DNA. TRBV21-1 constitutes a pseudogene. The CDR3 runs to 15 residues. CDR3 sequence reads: CASKYGGVGTDTQYF. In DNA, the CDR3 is TGTGCCAGCAAATATGGCGGGGTGGGCACAGATACGCAGTATTTT.

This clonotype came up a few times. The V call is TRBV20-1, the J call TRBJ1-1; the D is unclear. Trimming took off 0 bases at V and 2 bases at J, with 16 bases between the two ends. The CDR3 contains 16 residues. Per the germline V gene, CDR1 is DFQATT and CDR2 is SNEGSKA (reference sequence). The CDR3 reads CSARDPRGSLNTEAFF. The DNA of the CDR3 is TGCAGTGCTAGAGATCCTCGGGGTTCCCTCAACACTGAAGCTTTCTTT.

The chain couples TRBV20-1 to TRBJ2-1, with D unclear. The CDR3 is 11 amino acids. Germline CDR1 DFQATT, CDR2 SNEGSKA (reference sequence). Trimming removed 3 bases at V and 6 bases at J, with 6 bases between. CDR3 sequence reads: CSASESNEQFF. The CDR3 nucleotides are TGCAGTGCTAGCGAGTCCAATGAGCAGTTCTTC.

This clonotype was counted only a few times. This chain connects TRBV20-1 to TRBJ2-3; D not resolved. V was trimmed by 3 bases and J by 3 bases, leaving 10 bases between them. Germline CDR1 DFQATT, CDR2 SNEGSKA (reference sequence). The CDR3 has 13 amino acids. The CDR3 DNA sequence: TGCAGTGCTAGGCTAGATTGGACAGATACGCAGTATTTT. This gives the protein CSARLDWTDTQYF.

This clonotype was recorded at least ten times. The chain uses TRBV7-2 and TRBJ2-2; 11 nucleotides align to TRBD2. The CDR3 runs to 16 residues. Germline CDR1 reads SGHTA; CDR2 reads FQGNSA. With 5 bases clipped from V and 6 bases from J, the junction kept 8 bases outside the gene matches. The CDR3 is CASSPRTSGYAGELFF. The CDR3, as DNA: TGTGCCAGCAGCCCGAGGACTAGCGGGTATGCCGGGGAGCTGTTTTTT.

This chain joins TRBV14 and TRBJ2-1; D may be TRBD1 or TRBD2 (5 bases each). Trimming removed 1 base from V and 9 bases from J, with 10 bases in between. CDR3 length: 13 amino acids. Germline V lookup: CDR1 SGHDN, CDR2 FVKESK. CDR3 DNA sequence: TGTGCCAGCAGCCAAGCGGGGACGGTTGAGCAGTTCTTC. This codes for CASSQAGTVEQFF.

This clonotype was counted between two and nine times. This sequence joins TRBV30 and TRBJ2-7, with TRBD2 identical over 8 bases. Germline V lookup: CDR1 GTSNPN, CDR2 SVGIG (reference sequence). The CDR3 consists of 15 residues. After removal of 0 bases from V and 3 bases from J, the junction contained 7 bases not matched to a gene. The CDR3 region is CAWSVGLAGIYEQYF. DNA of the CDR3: TGTGCCTGGAGTGTAGGTCTAGCGGGTATCTACGAGCAGTACTTC.

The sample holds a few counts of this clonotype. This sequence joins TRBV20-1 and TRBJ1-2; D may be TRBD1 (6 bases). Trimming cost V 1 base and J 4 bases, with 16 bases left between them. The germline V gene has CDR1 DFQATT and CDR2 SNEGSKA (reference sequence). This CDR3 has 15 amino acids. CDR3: CSARGQAKKFYGYTF. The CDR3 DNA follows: TGCAGTGCTAGAGGACAGGCCAAGAAATTCTATGGCTACACCTTC.

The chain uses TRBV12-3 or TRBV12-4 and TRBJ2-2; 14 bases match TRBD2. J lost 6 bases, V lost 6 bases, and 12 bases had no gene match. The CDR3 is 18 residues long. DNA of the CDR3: TGTGCCAGCAGCCCCCTCGAGACTAGCGGGAGGGCCGCCGGGGAGCTGTTTTTT. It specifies CASSPLETSGRAAGELFF.

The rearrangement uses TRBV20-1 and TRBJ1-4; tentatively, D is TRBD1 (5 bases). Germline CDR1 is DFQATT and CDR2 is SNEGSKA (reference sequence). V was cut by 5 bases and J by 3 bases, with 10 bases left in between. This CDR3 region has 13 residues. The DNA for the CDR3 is TGCAGTGCTTTCCGGGACCCTAATGAAAAACTGTTTTTT. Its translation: CSAFRDPNEKLFF.

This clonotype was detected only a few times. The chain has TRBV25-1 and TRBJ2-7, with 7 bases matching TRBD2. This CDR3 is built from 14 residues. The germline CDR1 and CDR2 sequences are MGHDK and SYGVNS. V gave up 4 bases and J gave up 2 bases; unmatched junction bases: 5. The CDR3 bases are TGTGCCAGCAGTGGGGCGGGGGTAACCTACGAGCAGTACTTC. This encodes CASSGAGVTYEQYF.

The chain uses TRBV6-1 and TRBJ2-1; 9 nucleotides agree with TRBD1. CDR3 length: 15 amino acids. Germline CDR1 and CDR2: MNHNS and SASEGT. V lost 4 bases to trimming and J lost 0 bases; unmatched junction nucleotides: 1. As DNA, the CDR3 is TGTGCCAGCAGTGCGACAGGGGGCTCCTACAATGAGCAGTTCTTC. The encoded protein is CASSATGGSYNEQFF.

CDR3 residues: CASSFWDTDTEAFF. The CDR3 region has the DNA TGTGCCAGCAGCTTTTGGGACACGGACACTGAAGCTTTCTTT. The chain recombines TRBV7-8 with TRBJ1-1, with D tentatively TRBD1 (6 bases). Trimming took off 3 bases at V and 3 bases at J, with 11 bases between the two ends. The CDR3 is 14 amino acids. Per the germline V gene, CDR1 is SGHVS and CDR2 is FQNEAQ.

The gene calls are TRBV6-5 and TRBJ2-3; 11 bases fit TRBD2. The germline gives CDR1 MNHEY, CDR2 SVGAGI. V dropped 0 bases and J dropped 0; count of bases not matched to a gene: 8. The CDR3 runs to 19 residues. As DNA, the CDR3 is TGTGCCAGCAGTTACTCGATCTTTAGGACTAGCGGGAGCACAGATACGCAGTATTTT. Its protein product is CASSYSIFRTSGSTDTQYF.

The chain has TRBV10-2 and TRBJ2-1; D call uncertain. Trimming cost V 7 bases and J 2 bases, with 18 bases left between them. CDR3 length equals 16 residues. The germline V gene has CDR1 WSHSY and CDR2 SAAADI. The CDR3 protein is CASNIFTSGTYNEQFF. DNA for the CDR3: TGCGCCAGCAATATATTTACTTCCGGAACCTACAATGAGCAGTTCTTC.

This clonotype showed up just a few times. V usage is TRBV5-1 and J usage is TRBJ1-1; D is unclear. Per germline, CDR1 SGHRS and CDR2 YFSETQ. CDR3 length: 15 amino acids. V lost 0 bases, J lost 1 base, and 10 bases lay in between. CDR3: CASSLDPAKNTEAFF. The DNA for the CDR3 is TGCGCCAGCAGCTTGGACCCGGCCAAGAACACTGAAGCTTTCTTT.

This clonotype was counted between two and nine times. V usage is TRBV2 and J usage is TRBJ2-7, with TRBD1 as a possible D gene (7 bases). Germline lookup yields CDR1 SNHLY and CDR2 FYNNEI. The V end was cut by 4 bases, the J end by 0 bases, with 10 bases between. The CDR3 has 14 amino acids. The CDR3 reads CASSVEGASYEQYF. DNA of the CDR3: TGTGCCAGCAGTGTGGAGGGGGCCTCCTACGAGCAGTACTTC.

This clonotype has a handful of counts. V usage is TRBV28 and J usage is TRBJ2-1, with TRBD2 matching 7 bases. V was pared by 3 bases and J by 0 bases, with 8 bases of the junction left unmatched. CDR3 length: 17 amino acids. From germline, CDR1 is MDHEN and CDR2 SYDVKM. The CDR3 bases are TGTGCCAGCAGTTTGGTTAGCGGGCACTACTCCTACAATGAGCAGTTCTTC. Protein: CASSLVSGHYSYNEQFF.

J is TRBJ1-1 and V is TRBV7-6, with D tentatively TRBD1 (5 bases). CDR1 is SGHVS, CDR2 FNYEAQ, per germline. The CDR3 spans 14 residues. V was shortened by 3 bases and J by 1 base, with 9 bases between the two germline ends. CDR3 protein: CASSFQGWNTEAFF. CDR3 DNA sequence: TGTGCCAGCAGCTTCCAGGGTTGGAACACTGAAGCTTTCTTT.

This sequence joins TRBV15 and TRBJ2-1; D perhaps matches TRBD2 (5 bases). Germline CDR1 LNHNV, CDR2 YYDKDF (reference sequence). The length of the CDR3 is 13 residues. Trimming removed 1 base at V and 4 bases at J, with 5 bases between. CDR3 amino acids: CATSRAGYNEQFF. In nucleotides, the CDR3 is TGTGCCACCAGCAGAGCGGGGTACAATGAGCAGTTCTTC.

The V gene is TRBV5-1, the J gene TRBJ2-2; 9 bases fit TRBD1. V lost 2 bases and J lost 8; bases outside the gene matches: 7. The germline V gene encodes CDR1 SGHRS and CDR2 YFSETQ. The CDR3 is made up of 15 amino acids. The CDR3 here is CASSFTGGRAGELFF. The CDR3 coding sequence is TGCGCCAGCAGCTTTACAGGGGGCCGAGCTGGGGAGCTGTTTTTT.

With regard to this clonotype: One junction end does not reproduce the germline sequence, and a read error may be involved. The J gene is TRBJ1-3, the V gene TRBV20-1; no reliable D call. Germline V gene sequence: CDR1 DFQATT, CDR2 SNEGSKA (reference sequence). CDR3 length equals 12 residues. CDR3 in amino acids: CSARRPGSTIYF. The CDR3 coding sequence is TGCAGTGCTAGAAGACCGGGAAGCACCATATATTTT.

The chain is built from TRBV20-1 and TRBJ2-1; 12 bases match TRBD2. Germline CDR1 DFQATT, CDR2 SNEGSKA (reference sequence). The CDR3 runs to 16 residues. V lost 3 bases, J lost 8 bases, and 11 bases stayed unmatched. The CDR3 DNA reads TGCAGTGCTAGGGGGATACTAGCGGGGGGAGGGGATGAGCAGTTCTTC. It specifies CSARGILAGGGDEQFF.

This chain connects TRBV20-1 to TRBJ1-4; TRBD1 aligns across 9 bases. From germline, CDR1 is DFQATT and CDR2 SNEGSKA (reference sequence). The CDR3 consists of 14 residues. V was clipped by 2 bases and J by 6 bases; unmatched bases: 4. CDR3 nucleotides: TGCAGTGCTAGAACAGGGGGCGCGGATGAAAAACTGTTTTTT. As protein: CSARTGGADEKLFF.